This T cell receptor beta chain is drawn from a study of blood T cell repertoires in COVID-19. In the study overall: Italy, Spain and the United States were the sources of the convalescent and acute COVID-19 samples. Sample material is recorded as cDNA or gDNA derived from T cells, B-cell-depleted T cells, or PBMCs.

J was trimmed by 7 bases and V by 2 bases; bases with no gene match: 7. The length of the CDR3 is 15 residues. Germline CDR1 reads MNHEY; CDR2 reads SVGAGI. Per the authors' pipeline: Estimated nucleated cell counts came from reference gene primer amplification. Sequencing used immunoSEQ multiplex PCR; TCRdb keeps in-frame clones, though not all of them. That table gives V, J and clone size, and the DNA gave D and trimming. The table records tens of thousands of clones, around 87% of them present only once. The TCR originated in a male donor with acute or convalescent COVID-19. The rearrangement links TRBV6-5 to TRBJ2-2, with 7 positions matching TRBD2. Material: peripheral blood. The CDR3 reads CASSYSYRGDGELFF. The CDR3 coding sequence is TGTGCCAGCAGTTACAGTTATCGGGGGGACGGGGAGCTGTTTTTT.